This T cell receptor beta chain originates from a study of T cell repertoires in cytomegalovirus infection. About the research overall: From public TCR beta signatures came an indication of both CMV infection and matching HLA type. Findings and limits, study-wide: Identification of carriers of CMV plus the relevant HLA was performed using cumulative public TCR beta family frequency. The ex vivo response was dominated by HLA-C-restricted CMV-specific TCR beta clonotypes.

TCRdb independently ran MiXCR on the reads; one entry per CDR3 protein. This table has 80,000 to 130,000 distinct CDR3 sequences, less than 25% appearing once. A note on this clonotype: The antigen remains unidentified.

Per germline, CDR1 SEHNR and CDR2 FQNEAQ (reference sequence). The CDR3 spans 16 residues. J lost 9 bases, V lost 1 base, and 12 bases had no gene match. The receptor was derived from a human donor in good health (CMV status not recorded). Some clones in this sample may be carry-over from other donors' samples. The chain employs TRBV7-9 and TRBJ2-1; 7 bases are a match to TRBD2. The sample comprised CD8+ T cells from PBMCs. The CDR3 coding sequence is TGTGCCAGCAGCTTAGTCACGGGAGGCCCGCTGGGTGAGCAGTTCTTC. Its protein is CASSLVTGGPLGEQFF.